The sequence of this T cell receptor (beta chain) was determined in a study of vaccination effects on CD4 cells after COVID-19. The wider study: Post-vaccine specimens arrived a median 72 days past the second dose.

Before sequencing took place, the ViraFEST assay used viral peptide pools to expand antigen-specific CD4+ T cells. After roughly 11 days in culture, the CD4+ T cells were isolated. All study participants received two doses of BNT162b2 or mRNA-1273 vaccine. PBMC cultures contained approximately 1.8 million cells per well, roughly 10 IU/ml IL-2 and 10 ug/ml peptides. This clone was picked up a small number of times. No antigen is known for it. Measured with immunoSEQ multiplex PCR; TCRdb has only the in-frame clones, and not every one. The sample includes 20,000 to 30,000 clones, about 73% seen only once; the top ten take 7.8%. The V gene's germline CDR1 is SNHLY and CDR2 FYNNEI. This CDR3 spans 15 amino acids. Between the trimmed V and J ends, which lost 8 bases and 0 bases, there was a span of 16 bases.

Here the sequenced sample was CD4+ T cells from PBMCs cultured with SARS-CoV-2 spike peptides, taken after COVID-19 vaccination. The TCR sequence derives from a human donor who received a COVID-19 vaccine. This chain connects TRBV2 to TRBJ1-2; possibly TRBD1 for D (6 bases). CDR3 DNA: TGTGCCAGCCCGGACCCCGGGACAACTAACTATGGCTACACCTTC. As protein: CASPDPGTTNYGYTF. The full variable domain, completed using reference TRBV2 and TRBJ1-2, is EPEVTQTPSHQVTQMGQEVILRCVPISNHLYFYWYRQILGQKVEFLVSFYNNEISEKSEIFDDQFSVERPDGSNFTLKIRSTKLEDSAMYFCASPDPGTTNYGYTFGSGTRLTVV.